The next 2 T cell receptor beta chains were all read from a single sample in a study of blood T cell repertoires in COVID-19. TCRdb's copy holds only in-frame clones and misses some; the assay was immunoSEQ multiplex PCR. The sample consists of some 160,000 clones, more than 70% of them appearing once. Specimen: peripheral blood. These receptors originate from a woman in her seventies who had recovered from COVID-19.

V is TRBV3-1 (or the pseudogene TRBV3-2) and J is TRBJ1-1; 7 bases are shared with TRBD1. This CDR3 spans 14 amino acids. J lost 7 bases, V lost 2 bases, and 7 bases had no gene match. Germline V CDR1 and CDR2: LGHDT, YNNKEL (reference sequence). In DNA, the CDR3 is TGTGCCAGCAGCCAACGACAGGGAAGGAATGAAGCTTTCTTT. Its translation: CASSQRQGRNEAFF.

The chain employs TRBV5-6 and TRBJ1-5; the match to TRBD1 covers 10 bases. CDR1 and CDR2 (germline): SGHDT, YYEEEE. This CDR3 comprises 19 residues. With V trimmed by 0 bases and J by 0 bases, 9 bases remained unmatched. The DNA for the CDR3 is TGTGCCAGCAGCTTGGCCTCTCTCGGGACAGGGGATAGCAATCAGCCCCAGCATTTT. This translates into CASSLASLGTGDSNQPQHF. The full variable domain, with the rest looked up from reference TRBV5-6 and TRBJ1-5, is DAGVTQSPTHLIKTRGQQVTLRCSPKSGHDTVSWYQQALGQGPQFIFQYYEEEERQRGNFPDRFSGHQFPNYSSELNVNALLLGDSALYLCASSLASLGTGDSNQPQHFGDGTRLSIL.